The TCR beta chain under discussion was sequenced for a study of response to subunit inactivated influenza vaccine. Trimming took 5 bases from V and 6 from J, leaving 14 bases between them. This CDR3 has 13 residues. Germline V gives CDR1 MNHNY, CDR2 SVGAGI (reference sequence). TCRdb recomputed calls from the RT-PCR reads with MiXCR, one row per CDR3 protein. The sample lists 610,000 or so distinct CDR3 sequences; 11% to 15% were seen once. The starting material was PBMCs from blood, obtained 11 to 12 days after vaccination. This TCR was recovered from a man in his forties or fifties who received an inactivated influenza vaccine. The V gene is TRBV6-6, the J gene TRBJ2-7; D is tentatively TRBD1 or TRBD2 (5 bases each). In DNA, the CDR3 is TGTGCCAGCAGTCTCCGGGACGGGGCCGAGCAGTACTTC. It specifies CASSLRDGAEQYF.